The text below deals with one TCR beta chain. No antigen is known for it. For the second PCR, which ran for roughly 6 to 12 cycles, a sample-barcoded 5' primer and a J-beta primer mix were used. Samples each returned at least 2.5 million CDR3-containing paired-end reads. TCRdb used MiXCR to reprocess the 5' RACE reads, holding one entry per CDR3 protein. The sample carries about 640,000 distinct CDR3 sequences, around three fifths recorded once. The entry originates in a study of blood T cells in healthy people across ages. Points from the study as a whole: The study lacked donor CMV status, which possibly confounded expanded clonotype changes.

The germline gives CDR1 DFQATT, CDR2 SNEGSKA (reference sequence). The CDR3 is 11 amino acids. V dropped 2 bases and J dropped 4 bases, with 6 bases sitting between them. Sample: blood. The sequence was collected from a man aged 55 to 70 in good health. V and J are TRBV20-1 and TRBJ2-7; tentatively, D is TRBD1 or TRBD2 (5 bases each). The CDR3 is CSARWGYEQYF. The CDR3 coding sequence is TGCAGTGCTAGATGGGGGTACGAGCAGTACTTC.